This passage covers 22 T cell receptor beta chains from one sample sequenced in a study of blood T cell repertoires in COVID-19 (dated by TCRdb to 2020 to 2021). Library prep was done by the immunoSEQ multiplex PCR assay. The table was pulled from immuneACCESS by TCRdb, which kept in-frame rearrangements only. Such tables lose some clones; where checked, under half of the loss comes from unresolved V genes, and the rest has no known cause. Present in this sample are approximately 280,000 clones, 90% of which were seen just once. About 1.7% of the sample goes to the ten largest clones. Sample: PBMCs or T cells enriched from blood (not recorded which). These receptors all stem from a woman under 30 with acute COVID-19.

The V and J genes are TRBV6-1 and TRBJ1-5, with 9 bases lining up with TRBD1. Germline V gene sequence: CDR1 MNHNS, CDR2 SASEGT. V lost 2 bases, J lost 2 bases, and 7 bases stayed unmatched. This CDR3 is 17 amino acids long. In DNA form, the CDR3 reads TGTGCCAGCAGTGAAAGGACAGGGGTTACTGGCAATCAGCCCCAGCATTTT. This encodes CASSERTGVTGNQPQHF.

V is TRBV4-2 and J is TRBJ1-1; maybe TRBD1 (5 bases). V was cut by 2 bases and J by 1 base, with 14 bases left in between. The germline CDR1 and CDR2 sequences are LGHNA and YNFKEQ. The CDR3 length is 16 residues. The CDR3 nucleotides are TGTGCCAGCAGCCAAATATCCCTTCAGGGGAACACTGAAGCTTTCTTT. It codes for CASSQISLQGNTEAFF.

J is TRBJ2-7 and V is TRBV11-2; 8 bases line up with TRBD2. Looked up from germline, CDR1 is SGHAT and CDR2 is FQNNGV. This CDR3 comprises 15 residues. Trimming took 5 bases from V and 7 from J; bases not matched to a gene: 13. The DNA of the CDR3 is TGTGCCAGCAGCCCCTGGGACGGGAGGGCCGAAGAGCAGTACTTC. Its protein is CASSPWDGRAEEQYF.

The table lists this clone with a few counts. CDR3 sequence reads: CASSYSAGRSYEQYF. The CDR3 DNA reads TGTGCCAGCAGTTACTCGGCAGGGCGGTCCTACGAGCAGTACTTC. This chain joins TRBV6-5 and TRBJ2-7; weak D call: TRBD1 (5 bases). The germline gives CDR1 MNHEY, CDR2 SVGAGI. The V end lost 0 bases, the J end lost 1 base, and 10 bases lay between the germline ends. This CDR3 spans 15 amino acids.

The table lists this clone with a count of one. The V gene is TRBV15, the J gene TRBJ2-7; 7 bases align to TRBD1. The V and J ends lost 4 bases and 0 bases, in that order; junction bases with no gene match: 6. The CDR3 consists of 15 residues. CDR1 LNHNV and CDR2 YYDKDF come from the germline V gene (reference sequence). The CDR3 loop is CATSNRGNPSYEQYF. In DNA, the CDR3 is TGTGCCACCAGCAACAGGGGTAACCCCTCCTACGAGCAGTACTTC.

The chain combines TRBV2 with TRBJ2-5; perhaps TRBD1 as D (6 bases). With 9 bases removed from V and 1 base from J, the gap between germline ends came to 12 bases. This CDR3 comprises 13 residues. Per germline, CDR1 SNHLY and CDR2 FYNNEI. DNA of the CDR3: TGTGCCAGTTACAGGGCCCCCCAAGAGACCCAGTACTTC. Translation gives CASYRAPQETQYF.

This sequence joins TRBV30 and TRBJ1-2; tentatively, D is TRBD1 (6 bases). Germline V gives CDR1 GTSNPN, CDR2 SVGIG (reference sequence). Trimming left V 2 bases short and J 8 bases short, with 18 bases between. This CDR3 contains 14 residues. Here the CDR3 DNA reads TGTGCCTGGAGTCTTTCAGGGGTGATGTTCGGCTACACCTTC. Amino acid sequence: CAWSLSGVMFGYTF.

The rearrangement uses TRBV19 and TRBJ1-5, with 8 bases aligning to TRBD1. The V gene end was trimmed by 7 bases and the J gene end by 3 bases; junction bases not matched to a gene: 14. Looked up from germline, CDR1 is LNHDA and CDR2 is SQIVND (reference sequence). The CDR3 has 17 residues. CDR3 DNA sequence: TGTGCCAGTACCGAAACGTCCGGGACAGGCTTCAATCAGCCCCAGCATTTT. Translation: CASTETSGTGFNQPQHF.

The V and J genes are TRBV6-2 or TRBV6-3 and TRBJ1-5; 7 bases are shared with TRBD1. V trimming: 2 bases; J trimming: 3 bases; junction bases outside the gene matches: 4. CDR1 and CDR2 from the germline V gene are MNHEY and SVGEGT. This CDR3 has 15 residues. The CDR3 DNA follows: TGTGCCAGCAGTTACAGGGACAGCCCCAATCAGCCCCAGCATTTT. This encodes CASSYRDSPNQPQHF.

The CDR3: CAWSSYAGPGDTQYF. In DNA form, the CDR3 reads TGTGCCTGGAGTAGTTACGCGGGACCAGGAGATACGCAGTATTTT. The chain recombines TRBV30 with TRBJ2-3; a possible D gene is TRBD2 (6 bases). Germline assignment: CDR1 GTSNPN and CDR2 SVGIG (reference sequence). V lost 2 bases, J lost 5 bases, and 17 bases lay in between. The CDR3 extends over 15 amino acids. The variable domain in full, with the rest retrieved from reference TRBV30 and TRBJ2-3, is SQTIHQWPATLVQPVGSPLSLECTVEGTSNPNLYWYRQAAGRGLQLLFYSVGIGQISSEVPQNLSASRPQDRQFILSSKKLLLSDSGFYLCAWSSYAGPGDTQYFGPGTRLTVL.

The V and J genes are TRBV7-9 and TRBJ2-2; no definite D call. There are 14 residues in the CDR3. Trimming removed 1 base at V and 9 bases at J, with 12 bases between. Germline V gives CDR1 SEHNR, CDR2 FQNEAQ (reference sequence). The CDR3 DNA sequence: TGTGCCAGCAGCTTAGGGCCAACCCCCCGGGAGCTGTTTTTT. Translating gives CASSLGPTPRELFF.

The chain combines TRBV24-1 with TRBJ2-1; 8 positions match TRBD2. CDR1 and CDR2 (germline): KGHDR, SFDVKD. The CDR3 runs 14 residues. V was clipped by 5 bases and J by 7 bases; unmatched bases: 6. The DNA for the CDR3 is TGTGCCACCAGTGGCCCAACTAGCGGTAATGAGCAGTTCTTC. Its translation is CATSGPTSGNEQFF.

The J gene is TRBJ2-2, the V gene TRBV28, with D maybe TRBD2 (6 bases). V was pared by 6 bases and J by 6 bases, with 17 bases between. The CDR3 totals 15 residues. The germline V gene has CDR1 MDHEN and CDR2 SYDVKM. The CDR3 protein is CASSQLSGHAGELFF. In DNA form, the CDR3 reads TGTGCCAGCAGCCAACTTAGCGGACACGCCGGGGAGCTGTTTTTT.

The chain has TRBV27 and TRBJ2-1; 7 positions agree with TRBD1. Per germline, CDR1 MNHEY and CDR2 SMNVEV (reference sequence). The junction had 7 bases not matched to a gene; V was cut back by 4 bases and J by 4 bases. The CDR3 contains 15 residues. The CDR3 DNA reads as TGTGCCAGCAGTTCGACAGGGCCCCCTTACAATGAGCAGTTCTTC. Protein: CASSSTGPPYNEQFF.

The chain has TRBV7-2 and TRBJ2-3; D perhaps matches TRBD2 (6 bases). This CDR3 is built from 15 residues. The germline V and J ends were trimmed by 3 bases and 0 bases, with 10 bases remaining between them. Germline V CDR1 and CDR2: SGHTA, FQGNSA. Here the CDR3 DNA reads TGTGCCAGCAGCTTCCGTAGCGGTAGCACAGATACGCAGTATTTT. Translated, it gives CASSFRSGSTDTQYF.

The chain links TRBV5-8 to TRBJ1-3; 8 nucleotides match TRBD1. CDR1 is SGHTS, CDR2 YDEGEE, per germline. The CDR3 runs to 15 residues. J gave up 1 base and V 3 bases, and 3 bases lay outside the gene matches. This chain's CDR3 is CASSSQGASGNTIYF. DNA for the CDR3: TGTGCCAGCAGCTCCCAGGGGGCGTCTGGAAACACCATATATTTT.

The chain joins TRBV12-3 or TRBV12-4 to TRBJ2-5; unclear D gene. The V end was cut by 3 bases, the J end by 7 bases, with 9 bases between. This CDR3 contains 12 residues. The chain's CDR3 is CASSFDLATQYF. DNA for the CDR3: TGTGCCAGCAGTTTCGATTTGGCGACCCAGTACTTC.

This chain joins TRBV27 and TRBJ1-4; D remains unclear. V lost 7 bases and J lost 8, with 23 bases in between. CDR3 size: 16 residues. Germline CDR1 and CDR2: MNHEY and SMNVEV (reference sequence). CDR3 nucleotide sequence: TGTGCCAGCAAGACGCTCCCAGGCGCGCCCACGGAAAAACTGTTTTTT. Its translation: CASKTLPGAPTEKLFF.

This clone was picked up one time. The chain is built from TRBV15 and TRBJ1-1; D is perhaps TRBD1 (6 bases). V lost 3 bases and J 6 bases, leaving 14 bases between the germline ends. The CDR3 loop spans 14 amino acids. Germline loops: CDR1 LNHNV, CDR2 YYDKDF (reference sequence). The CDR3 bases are TGTGCCACCAGCAGGCCCAAAGGGGGTGCTGAAGCTTTCTTT. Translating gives CATSRPKGGAEAFF.

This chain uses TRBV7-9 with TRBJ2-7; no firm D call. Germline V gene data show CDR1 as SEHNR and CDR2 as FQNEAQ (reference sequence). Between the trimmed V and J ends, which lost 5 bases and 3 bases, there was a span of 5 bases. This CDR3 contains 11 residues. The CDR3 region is CASSQVYEQYF. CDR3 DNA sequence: TGTGCCAGCAGCCAGGTCTACGAGCAGTACTTC.

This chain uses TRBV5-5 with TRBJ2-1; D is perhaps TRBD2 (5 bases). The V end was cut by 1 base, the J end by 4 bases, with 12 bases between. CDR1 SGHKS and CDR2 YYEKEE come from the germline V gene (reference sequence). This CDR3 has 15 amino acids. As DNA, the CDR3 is TGTGCCAGCAGCTTGAATTTTGGAGGATACAATGAGCAGTTCTTC. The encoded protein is CASSLNFGGYNEQFF.

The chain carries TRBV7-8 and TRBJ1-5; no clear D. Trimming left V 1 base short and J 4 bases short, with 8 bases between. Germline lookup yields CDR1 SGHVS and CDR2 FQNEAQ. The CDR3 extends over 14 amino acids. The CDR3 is CASSLGGWNQPQHF. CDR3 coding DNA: TGTGCCAGCAGCTTAGGAGGGTGGAATCAGCCCCAGCATTTT. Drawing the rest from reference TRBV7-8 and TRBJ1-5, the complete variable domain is GAGVSQSPRYKVAKRGQDVALRCDPISGHVSLFWYQQALGQGPEFLTYFQNEAQLDKSGLPSDRFFAERPEGSVSTLKIQRTQQEDSAVYLCASSLGGWNQPQHFGDGTRLSIL.